This TCR beta chain was sequenced in a study of T-cell memory formation after mild COVID-19 (dated by TCRdb to about 2021). Regarding the research as a whole: TCR sequence clusters from the two donors were largely donor specific. In two donors, T-cell clones that expanded and contracted after mild COVID-19 were followed by sequencing TCRalpha and TCRbeta repertoires longitudinally. The cohort was made up of two young adult volunteers, one female and one male, who were previously healthy.

Including the terminal cysteine and phenylalanine, the CDR3 comprises 15 residues. The retained sequence is limited to the CDR3, 45 bases, with the frame set at the first base. V loses 2 bases, J loses 2 bases, and the germline ends lie 10 bases apart. The germline V gene encodes CDR1 KGHDR and CDR2 SFDVKD. Comments on this clonotype: Its antigen remains unidentified. Base qualities are missing; no much larger clone stands one base away.

PBMCs were isolated by Ficoll-Paque density gradient centrifugation. Study-wide conclusions, independent of this receptor: The study included only a couple of mild cases, and larger cohorts that include severe cases with pre-infection samples were judged to be necessary. Some responding clones were detected in pre-infection memory, suggesting pre-existing cross-reactive memory T cells joined the SARS-CoV-2 response. Contracting CD4+ clones turned up mainly in the CM and EM memory subsets, whereas EMRA was where CD8+ clones were enriched. Whether the second-wave clones peaking on day 37 were SARS-CoV-2 specific was not confirmed. Clones that contracted from day 15 to 85 showed balanced CD4/CD8 phenotypes, whereas a second wave of clones that expanded from day 15 to 37 leaned towards CD4+.

This sample was sequenced with an Illumina NovaSeq 6000. TCRalpha and TCRbeta cDNA libraries were constructed by 5'RACE with constant-segment primers, with sample barcodes and unique molecular identifiers being introduced. Trizol reagent was used to extract RNA from every sample. Amplification of the libraries took two PCR steps, and the second step added a second sample barcode plus Illumina TruSeq adapters. Sequencing of libraries was performed on an Illumina NovaSeq with 2 x 150 bp paired-end reads. The published analysis was carried out like this. Demultiplexing of reads and collapsing into UMI-guided consensus sequences were performed with migec v1.2.7. Using mixcr v2.1.11, UMI consensuses were aligned to TRA and TRB V and J templates and then assembled into clonotypes. A clonotype was counted as expanded or contracted only when both edgeR and NoisET called the clonotype significant, with the noise models trained on biological replicates. For edgeR calls, a false discovery rate-adjusted p below 0.01 and a log2 fold-change threshold of 1 were applied. As an exploratory analysis of dynamics, PCA with hierarchical clustering was applied to max-normalized trajectories of the 1000 most abundant clonotypes. The CD4 or CD8 phenotype of responding clones was assigned using the separately sequenced CD4+ and CD8+ repertoires. In TCRdb, the public reads were trimmed at Q25 with fastp and aligned with MiXCR, with productive beta chains retained. When rows share a CDR3 protein, they turn into one entry using the most common DNA and genes. The V and J calls, along with clone size, are taken from TCRdb and not from the paper's own processing. The sample table records approximately 210,000 distinct CDR3 sequences; roughly a tenth of these occur just once. Clones ranked in the top ten supply around 2.9% of the sample.

In this chain, TRBV24-1 is recombined with TRBJ2-3, and the D gene may be TRBD1, 6 bases matching. Sequencing was carried out using PBMCs or a T cell subset sorted from them (not recorded which). The clonotype was recovered from a man between 18 and 35 years old who had mild COVID-19 (a few samples of this study predate the infection). The sample titles of this study are shuffled in the database, so cell type and time point are left out; the donor was told from shared clones. Here is the DNA: TGTGCCACCAGTGATTACAGGGAGACCACAGATACGCAGTATTTT. Translation gives CATSDYRETTDTQYF.